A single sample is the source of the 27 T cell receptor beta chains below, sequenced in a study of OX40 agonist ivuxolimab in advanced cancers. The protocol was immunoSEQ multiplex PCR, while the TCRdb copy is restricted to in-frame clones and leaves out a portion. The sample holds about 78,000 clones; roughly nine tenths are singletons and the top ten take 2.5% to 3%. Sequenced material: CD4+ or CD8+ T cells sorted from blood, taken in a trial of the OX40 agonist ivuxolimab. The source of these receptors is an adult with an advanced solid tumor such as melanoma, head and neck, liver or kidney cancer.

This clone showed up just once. The CDR3 sequence: CASSGLAADQETQYF. The CDR3 DNA reads as TGTGCCAGCAGTGGACTAGCGGCCGACCAAGAGACCCAGTACTTC. The chain carries TRBV6-6 and TRBJ2-5; 10 bases are a match to TRBD2. The CDR3 loop spans 15 amino acids. Unmatched junction bases numbered 3, after V lost 5 bases and J lost 0 bases. Germline CDR1 and CDR2: MNHNY and SVGAGI (reference sequence).

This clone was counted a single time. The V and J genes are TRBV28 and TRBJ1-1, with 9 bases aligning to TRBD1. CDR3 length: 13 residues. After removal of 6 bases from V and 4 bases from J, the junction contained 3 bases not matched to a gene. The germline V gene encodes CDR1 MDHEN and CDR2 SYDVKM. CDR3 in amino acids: CASSDRGSTEAFF. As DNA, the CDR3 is TGTGCCAGCAGCGACAGGGGGTCCACTGAAGCTTTCTTT.

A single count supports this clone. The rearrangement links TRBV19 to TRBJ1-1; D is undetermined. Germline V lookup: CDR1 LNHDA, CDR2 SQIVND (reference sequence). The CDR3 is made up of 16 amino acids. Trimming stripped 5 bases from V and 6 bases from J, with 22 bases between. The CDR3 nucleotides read TGTGCCAGTAGTGTCGACTCTACTGGCCGCGGCGCTGAAGCTTTCTTT. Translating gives CASSVDSTGRGAEAFF. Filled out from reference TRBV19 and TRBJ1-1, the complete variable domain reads DGGITQSPKYLFRKEGQNVTLSCEQNLNHDAMYWYRQDPGQGLRLIYYSQIVNDFQKGDIAEGYSVSREKKESFPLTVTSAQKNPTAFYLCASSVDSTGRGAEAFFGQGTRLTVV.

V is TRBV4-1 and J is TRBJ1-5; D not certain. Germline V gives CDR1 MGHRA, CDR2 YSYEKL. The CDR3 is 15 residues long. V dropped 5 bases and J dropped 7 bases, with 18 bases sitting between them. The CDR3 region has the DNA TGCGCCAGCAGCTCCCTTGGAGGTGGTAAGCAGCCCCAGCATTTT. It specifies CASSSLGGGKQPQHF.

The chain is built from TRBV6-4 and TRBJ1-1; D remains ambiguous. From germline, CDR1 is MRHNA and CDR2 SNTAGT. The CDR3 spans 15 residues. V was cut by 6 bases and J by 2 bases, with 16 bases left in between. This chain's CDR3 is CASRLNSGENTEAFF. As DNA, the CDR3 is TGTGCCAGCAGGCTTAATTCCGGGGAAAACACTGAAGCTTTCTTT.

CDR3 bases: TGTGCCTGGAAGGGGGTAGGACGCACAGATACGCAGTATTTT. Protein: CAWKGVGRTDTQYF. The rearrangement uses TRBV30 and TRBJ2-3; perhaps TRBD1 as D (6 bases). Looked up from germline, CDR1 is GTSNPN and CDR2 is SVGIG (reference sequence). The V and J ends lost 4 bases and 1 base respectively, with 12 bases between them. CDR3 length: 14 residues.

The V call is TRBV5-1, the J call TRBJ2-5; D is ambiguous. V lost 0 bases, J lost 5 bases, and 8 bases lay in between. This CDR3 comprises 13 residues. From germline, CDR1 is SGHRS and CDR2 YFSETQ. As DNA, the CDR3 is TGCGCCAGCAGCTTGGTGGTCGGCGAGACCCAGTACTTC. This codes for CASSLVVGETQYF.

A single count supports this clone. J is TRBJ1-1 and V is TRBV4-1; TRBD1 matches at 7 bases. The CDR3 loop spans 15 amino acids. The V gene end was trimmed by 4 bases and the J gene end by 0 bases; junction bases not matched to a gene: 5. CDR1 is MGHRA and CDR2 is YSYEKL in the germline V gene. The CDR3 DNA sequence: TGCGCCAGCAGCCGGGAGGACAGGCTGAACACTGAAGCTTTCTTT. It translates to CASSREDRLNTEAFF.

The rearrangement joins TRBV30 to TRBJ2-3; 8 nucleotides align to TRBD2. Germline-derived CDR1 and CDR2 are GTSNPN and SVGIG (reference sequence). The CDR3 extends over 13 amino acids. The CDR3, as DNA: TGTGGCCGGGGGGCGGGAGGTGGAGATACGCAGTATTTT. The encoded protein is CGRGAGGGDTQYF.

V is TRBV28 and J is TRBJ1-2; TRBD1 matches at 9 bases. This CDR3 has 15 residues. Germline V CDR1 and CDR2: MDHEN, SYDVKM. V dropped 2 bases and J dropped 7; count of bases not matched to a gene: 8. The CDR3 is CASSLNMAQGAGYTF. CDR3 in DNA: TGTGCCAGCAGTTTAAATATGGCACAGGGGGCTGGCTACACCTTC.

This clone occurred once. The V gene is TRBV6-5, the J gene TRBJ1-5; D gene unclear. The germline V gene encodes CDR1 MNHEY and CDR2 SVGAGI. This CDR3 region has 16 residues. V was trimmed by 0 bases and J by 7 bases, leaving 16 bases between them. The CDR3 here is CASSYSLRVWNQPQHF. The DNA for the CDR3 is TGTGCCAGCAGTTACTCCTTAAGAGTGTGGAACCAGCCCCAGCATTTT.

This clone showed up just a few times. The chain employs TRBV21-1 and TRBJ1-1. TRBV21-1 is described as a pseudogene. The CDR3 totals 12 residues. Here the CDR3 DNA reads TGTGCCAGCAGCGACCGGCGCGGTGAAGCTTTCTTT. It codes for CASSDRRGEAFF.

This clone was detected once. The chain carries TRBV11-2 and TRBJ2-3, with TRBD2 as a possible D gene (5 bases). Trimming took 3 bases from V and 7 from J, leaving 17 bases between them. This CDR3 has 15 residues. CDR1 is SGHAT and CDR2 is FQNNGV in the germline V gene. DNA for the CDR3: TGTGCCAGCAGCTTTGTCACGACTACACAAAATACGCAGTATTTT. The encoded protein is CASSFVTTTQNTQYF. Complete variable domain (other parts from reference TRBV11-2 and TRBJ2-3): EAGVAQSPRYKIIEKRQSVAFWCNPISGHATLYWYQQILGQGPKLLIQFQNNGVVDDSQLPKDRFSAERLKGVDSTLKIQPAKLEDSAVYLCASSFVTTTQNTQYFGPGTRLTVL.

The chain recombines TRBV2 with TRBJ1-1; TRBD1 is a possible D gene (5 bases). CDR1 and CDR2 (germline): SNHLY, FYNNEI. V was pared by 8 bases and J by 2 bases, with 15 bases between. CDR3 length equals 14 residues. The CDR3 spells CASVGRGRNTEAFF. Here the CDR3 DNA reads TGTGCCAGCGTCGGAAGGGGTAGAAACACTGAAGCTTTCTTT.

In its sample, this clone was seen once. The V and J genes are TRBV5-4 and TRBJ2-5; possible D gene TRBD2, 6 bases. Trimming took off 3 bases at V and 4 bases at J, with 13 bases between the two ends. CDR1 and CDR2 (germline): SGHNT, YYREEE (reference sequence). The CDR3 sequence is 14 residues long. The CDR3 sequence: CASSSSTRAETQYF. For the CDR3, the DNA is TGTGCCAGCAGCTCCTCGACTAGGGCAGAGACCCAGTACTTC.

CDR3 loop: CATSRDLGGRADTQYF. The CDR3 DNA reads TGTGCCACCAGCAGAGATCTCGGCGGGAGGGCAGATACGCAGTATTTT. The chain has TRBV15 and TRBJ2-3; 9 nucleotides agree with TRBD2. The CDR3 runs 16 residues. Germline assignment: CDR1 LNHNV and CDR2 YYDKDF (reference sequence). Unmatched junction bases numbered 5, after V lost 0 bases and J lost 4 bases.

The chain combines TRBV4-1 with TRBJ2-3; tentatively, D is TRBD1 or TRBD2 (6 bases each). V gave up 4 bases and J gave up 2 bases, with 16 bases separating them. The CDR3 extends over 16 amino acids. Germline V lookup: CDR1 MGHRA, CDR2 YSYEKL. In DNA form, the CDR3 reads TGCGCCAGCAGCCCCACCCCGGGGGCTCTCACAGATACGCAGTATTTT. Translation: CASSPTPGALTDTQYF.

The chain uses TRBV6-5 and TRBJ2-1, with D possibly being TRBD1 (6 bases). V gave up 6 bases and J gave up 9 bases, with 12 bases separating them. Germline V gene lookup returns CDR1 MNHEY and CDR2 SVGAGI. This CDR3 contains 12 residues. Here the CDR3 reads CASSRDRIEQFF. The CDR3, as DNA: TGTGCCAGCAGCCGAGACAGGATTGAGCAGTTCTTC.

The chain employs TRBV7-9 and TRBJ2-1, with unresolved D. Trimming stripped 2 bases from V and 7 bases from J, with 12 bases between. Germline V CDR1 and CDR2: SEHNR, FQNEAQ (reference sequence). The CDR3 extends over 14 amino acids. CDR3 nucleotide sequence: TGTGCCAGCAGCTTAAGGATTAGGTGGAATGAGCAGTTCTTC. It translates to CASSLRIRWNEQFF.

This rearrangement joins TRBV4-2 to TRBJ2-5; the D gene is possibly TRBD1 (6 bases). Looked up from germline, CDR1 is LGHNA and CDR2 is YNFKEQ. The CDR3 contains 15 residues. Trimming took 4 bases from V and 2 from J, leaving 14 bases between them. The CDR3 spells CASSLEGDHQETQYF. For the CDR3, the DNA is TGTGCCAGCAGCCTAGAGGGGGATCATCAAGAGACCCAGTACTTC.

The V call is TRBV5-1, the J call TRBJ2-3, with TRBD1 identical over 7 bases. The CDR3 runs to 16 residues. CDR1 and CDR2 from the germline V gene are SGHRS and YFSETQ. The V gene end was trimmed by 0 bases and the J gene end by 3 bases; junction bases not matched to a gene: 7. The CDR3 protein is CASSLAPNRGTDTQYF. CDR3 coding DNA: TGCGCCAGCAGCTTGGCCCCAAACAGGGGAACAGATACGCAGTATTTT.

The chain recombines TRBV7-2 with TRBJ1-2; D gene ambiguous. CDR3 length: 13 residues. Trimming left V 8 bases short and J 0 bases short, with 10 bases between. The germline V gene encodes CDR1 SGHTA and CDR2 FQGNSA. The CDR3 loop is CASEKTPNYGYTF. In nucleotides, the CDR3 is TGTGCCAGCGAGAAGACCCCTAACTATGGCTACACCTTC. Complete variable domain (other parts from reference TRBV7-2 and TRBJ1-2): GAGVSQSPSNKVTEKGKDVELRCDPISGHTALYWYRQSLGQGLEFLIYFQGNSAPDKSGLPSDRFSAERTGGSVSTLTIQRTQQEDSAVYLCASEKTPNYGYTFGSGTRLTVV.

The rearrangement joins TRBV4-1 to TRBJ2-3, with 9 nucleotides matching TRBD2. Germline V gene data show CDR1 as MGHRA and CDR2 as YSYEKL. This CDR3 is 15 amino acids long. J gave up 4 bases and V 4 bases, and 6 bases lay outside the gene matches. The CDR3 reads CASSPSAGGADTQYF. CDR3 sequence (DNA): TGCGCCAGCAGCCCCTCGGCGGGGGGGGCAGATACGCAGTATTTT.

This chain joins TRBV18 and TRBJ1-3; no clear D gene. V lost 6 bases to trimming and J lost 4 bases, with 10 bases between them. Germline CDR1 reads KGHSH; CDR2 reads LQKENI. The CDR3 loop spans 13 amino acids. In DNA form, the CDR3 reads TGTGCCAGCTCCCGTCTTTGGGGAAACACCATATATTTT. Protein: CASSRLWGNTIYF.

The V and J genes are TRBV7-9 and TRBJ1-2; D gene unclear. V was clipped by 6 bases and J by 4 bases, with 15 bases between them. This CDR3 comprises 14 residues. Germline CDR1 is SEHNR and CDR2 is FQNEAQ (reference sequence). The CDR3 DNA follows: TGTGCCAGCAGTCAATTAACAGAGACCTATGGCTACACCTTC. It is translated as CASSQLTETYGYTF.

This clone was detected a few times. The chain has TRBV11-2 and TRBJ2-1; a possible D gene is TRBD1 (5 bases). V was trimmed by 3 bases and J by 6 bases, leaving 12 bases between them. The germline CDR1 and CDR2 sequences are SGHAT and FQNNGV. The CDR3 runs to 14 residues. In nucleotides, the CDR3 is TGTGCCAGCAGCTTCACTCTTCAGGGCAATGAGCAGTTCTTC. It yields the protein CASSFTLQGNEQFF.

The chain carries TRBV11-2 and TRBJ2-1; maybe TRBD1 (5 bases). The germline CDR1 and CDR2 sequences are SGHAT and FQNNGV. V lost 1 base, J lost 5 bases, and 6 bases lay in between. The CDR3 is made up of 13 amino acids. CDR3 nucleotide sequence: TGTGCCAGCAGCTTAGCCAGGGACAATGAGCAGTTCTTC. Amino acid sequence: CASSLARDNEQFF. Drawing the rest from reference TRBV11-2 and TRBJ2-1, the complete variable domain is EAGVAQSPRYKIIEKRQSVAFWCNPISGHATLYWYQQILGQGPKLLIQFQNNGVVDDSQLPKDRFSAERLKGVDSTLKIQPAKLEDSAVYLCASSLARDNEQFFGPGTRLTVL.